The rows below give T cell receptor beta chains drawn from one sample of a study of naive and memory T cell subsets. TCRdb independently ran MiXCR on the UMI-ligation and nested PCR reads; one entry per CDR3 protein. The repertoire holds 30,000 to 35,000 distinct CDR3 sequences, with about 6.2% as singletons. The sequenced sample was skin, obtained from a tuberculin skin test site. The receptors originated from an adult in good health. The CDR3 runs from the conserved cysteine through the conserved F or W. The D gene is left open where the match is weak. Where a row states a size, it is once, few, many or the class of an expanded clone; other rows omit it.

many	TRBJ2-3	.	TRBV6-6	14	TGTGCCAGCAGAATACAGGGACTGGCAGATACGCAGTATTTT	CASRIQGLADTQYF
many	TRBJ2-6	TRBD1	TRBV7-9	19	TGTGCCAGCAGCTTAGCCATGGGACAGGCGGATACTGGGGCCAACGTCCTGACTTTC	CASSLAMGQADTGANVLTF
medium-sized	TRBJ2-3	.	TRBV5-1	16	TGCGCCAGCAGCTCAACCGTGACAGAAACCTCAGATACGCAGTATTTT	CASSSTVTETSDTQYF
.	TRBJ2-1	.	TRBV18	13	TGTGCCAGCTCCCCTCGGTGGCAGGGCCACCAGTTCTTC	CASSPRWQGHQFF
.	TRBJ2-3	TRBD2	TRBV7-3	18	TGTGCCAGCAGCTCCCAGCGGGGGGGCCTTCATGGCACAGATACGCAGTATTTT	CASSSQRGGLHGTDTQYF
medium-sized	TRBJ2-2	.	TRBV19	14	TGTGCCAGTAGTCCGTGGGATGACACCGGGGAGCTGTTTTTT	CASSPWDDTGELFF
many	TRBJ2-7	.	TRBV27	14	TGTGCCAGCAGTTTGAGTCAGGGGTCCTACGAGCAGTACTTC	CASSLSQGSYEQYF
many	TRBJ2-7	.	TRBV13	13	TGTGCCAGCAGCCCTGGGACCACCTACGAGCAGTACTTC	CASSPGTTYEQYF
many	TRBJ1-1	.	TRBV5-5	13	TGTGCCAGCAGCGCCGACAGGAACACTGAAGCTTTCTTT	CASSADRNTEAFF
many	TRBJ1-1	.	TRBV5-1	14	TGCGCCAGCAGCTTGCTCTACAGAGACACTGAAGCTTTCTTT	CASSLLYRDTEAFF
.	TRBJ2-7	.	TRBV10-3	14	TGTGCCATCAGTGAGCCCGCCCCGACAAACGAGCAGTACTTC	CAISEPAPTNEQYF
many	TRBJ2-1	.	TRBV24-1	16	TGTGCCACCAGTGATTCAGGGGGGGCCTCCTACAATGAGCAGTTCTTC	CATSDSGGASYNEQFF
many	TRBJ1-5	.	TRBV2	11	TGTGCCAGCAGCTTGGGCTTTGGACAGCATTTT	CASSLGFGQHF
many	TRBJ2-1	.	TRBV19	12	TGTGCCAGTAGTAGGTTGAGTAATGAGCAGTTCTTC	CASSRLSNEQFF
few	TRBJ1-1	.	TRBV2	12	TGTGCCAGCCCACAGGGCACCACTGAAGCTTTCTTT	CASPQGTTEAFF
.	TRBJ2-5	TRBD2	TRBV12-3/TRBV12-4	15	TGTGCCAGCAGCTCCCCCGGGACTAGGGGAGAGACCCAGTACTTC	CASSSPGTRGETQYF
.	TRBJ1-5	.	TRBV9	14	TGTGCCAGCAGCTGGGGACGGGGCAATCAGCCCCAGCATTTT	CASSWGRGNQPQHF
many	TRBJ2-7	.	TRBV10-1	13	TGCGCCAGCAGTGCCTTAGGGGCGGGCGAGCAGTACTTC	CASSALGAGEQYF
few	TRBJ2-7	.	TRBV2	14	TGTGCCAGCACCCTTGGAGGGCTAGCCTACGAGCAGTACTTC	CASTLGGLAYEQYF
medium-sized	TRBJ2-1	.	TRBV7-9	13	TGTGCCAGCAGCTTAGAACTGCACAATGAGCAGTTCTTC	CASSLELHNEQFF
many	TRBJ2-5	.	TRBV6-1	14	TGTGCCAGCTGCGTGGGACTCGTCGTAGAGACCCAGTACTTC	CASCVGLVVETQYF
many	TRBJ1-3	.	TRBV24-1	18	TGTGCCACCAGTGATTTAAGCCATTTTTTGGGGCCTGGAAACACCATATATTTT	CATSDLSHFLGPGNTIYF